Below, 27 T cell receptor beta chains from the same sample are listed, as sequenced in a study of T cells in localized non-small cell lung cancer. Only in-frame clones appear in the TCRdb table, and some are missing; sequencing was by immunoSEQ multiplex PCR. In the table there are about 82,000 clones, 80% of which are singletons. The starting material was PBMCs, obtained before any cancer treatment. The receptors shown here come from a man aged 40 to 75 with stage II squamous cell lung carcinoma.

This chain links TRBV7-9 with TRBJ2-1; D is uncertain. Germline-derived CDR1 and CDR2 are SEHNR and FQNEAQ (reference sequence). V was shortened by 3 bases and J by 0 bases, with 6 bases between the two germline ends. This CDR3 is 14 amino acids long. The CDR3 region is CASSFQNSYNEQFF. In nucleotides, the CDR3 is TGTGCCAGCAGCTTCCAAAACTCCTACAATGAGCAGTTCTTC.

The V call is TRBV6-5, the J call TRBJ1-2; D uncertain. Trimming pared 2 bases from V and 5 bases from J, leaving 9 bases between. Germline V gene lookup returns CDR1 MNHEY and CDR2 SVGAGI. CDR3 length: 13 amino acids. The CDR3 sequence is CASSYEPNYGYTF. The CDR3 nucleotides read TGTGCCAGCAGTTACGAACCGAATTATGGCTACACCTTC.

This chain connects TRBV5-6 to TRBJ1-5; possibly TRBD1 for D (5 bases). CDR3 length equals 12 residues. The V gene lost 4 bases and the J gene lost 4 bases, with 6 bases spanning the gap. Germline V gene sequence: CDR1 SGHDT, CDR2 YYEEEE. CDR3 sequence (DNA): TGTGCCAGCAGCGGGGGAAATCAGCCCCAGCATTTT. The encoded protein is CASSGGNQPQHF.

The chain uses TRBV5-4 and TRBJ2-3; D gene ambiguous. The CDR3 extends over 12 amino acids. The ends were cut back, 4 bases at V and 4 bases at J, with 7 bases in the middle. CDR1 and CDR2 from the germline V gene are SGHNT and YYREEE (reference sequence). The CDR3 is CASSERPDTQYF. The CDR3 DNA reads TGTGCCAGCAGCGAAAGGCCAGATACGCAGTATTTT. The variable domain in full, with the rest retrieved from reference TRBV5-4 and TRBJ2-3, is ETGVTQSPTHLIKTRGQQVTLRCSSQSGHNTVSWYQQALGQGPQFIFQYYREEENGRGNFPPRFSGLQFPNYSSELNVNALELDDSALYLCASSERPDTQYFGPGTRLTVL.

The gene calls are TRBV20-1 and TRBJ1-3; D unclear. The V gene lost 6 bases and the J gene lost 2 bases, with 5 bases spanning the gap. Germline CDR1 reads DFQATT; CDR2 reads SNEGSKA (reference sequence). The CDR3 runs to 11 residues. CDR3 region: CSAPTGNTIYF. The CDR3 DNA sequence: TGCAGTGCCCCGACTGGAAACACCATATATTTT.

This clone was observed a handful of times. At one boundary the junction diverges from the germline segment, which might be a read error. The chain employs TRBV5-1 and TRBJ2-1; 10 bases are a match to TRBD2. The CDR3 covers 13 residues. Germline V gene lookup returns CDR1 SGHRS and CDR2 YFSETQ. The DNA of the CDR3 is TGTGCCAGCAGCGGGGGGACTAGCGCCGAGCAGTTCTTC. Its translation is CASSGGTSAEQFF.

Only one count was recorded for this clone. The chain employs TRBV19 and TRBJ1-4, with unresolved D. The CDR3 totals 13 residues. V was pared by 4 bases and J by 5 bases, with 8 bases between. The germline gives CDR1 LNHDA, CDR2 SQIVND (reference sequence). The CDR3 protein is CASSKETNEKLFF. CDR3 in DNA: TGTGCCAGTAGTAAGGAGACGAATGAAAAACTGTTTTTT. Complete variable domain (other parts from reference TRBV19 and TRBJ1-4): DGGITQSPKYLFRKEGQNVTLSCEQNLNHDAMYWYRQDPGQGLRLIYYSQIVNDFQKGDIAEGYSVSREKKESFPLTVTSAQKNPTAFYLCASSKETNEKLFFGSGTQLSVL.

The V and J genes are TRBV29-1 and TRBJ2-7, with 11 bases identical to TRBD2. The germline CDR1 and CDR2 sequences are SQVTM and ANQGSEA. The trim removed 3 bases at V and 0 bases at J, leaving 1 base unmatched. This CDR3 contains 14 residues. The CDR3 DNA sequence: TGCAGCGTTGATACTAGCGGGAGCTCCTACGAGCAGTACTTC. As protein: CSVDTSGSSYEQYF.

The rearrangement joins TRBV5-6 to TRBJ1-2, with TRBD1 as a possible D gene (6 bases). Germline V lookup: CDR1 SGHDT, CDR2 YYEEEE. The CDR3 totals 14 residues. The V end lost 0 bases, the J end lost 4 bases, and 10 bases lay between the germline ends. The DNA for the CDR3 is TGTGCCAGCAGCTTGGGGCCAGGGGTCTATGGCTACACCTTC. Its translation: CASSLGPGVYGYTF.

The CDR3 region is CSAWPGTGELFF. In DNA, the CDR3 is TGCAGCGCCTGGCCTGGCACCGGGGAGCTGTTTTTT. The gene calls are TRBV29-1 and TRBJ2-2; D remains unclear. Germline V lookup: CDR1 SQVTM, CDR2 ANQGSEA. The CDR3 has 12 residues. Trimming stripped 7 bases from V and 4 bases from J, with 10 bases between.

The J gene is TRBJ2-2, the V gene TRBV27; possibly TRBD2 for D (6 bases). V was clipped by 4 bases and J by 2 bases, with 14 bases between them. Germline CDR1 is MNHEY and CDR2 is SMNVEV (reference sequence). This CDR3 region has 16 residues. Written as DNA, the CDR3 is TGTGCCAGCAGTTCCCGGTGGGGGGTCAACACCGGGGAGCTGTTTTTT. Its protein is CASSSRWGVNTGELFF.

The chain is built from TRBV11-2 and TRBJ2-7; tentative D call: TRBD1 (6 bases). The V end lost 5 bases, the J end lost 3 bases, and 11 bases lay between the germline ends. CDR1 and CDR2 (germline): SGHAT, FQNNGV. The CDR3 loop spans 13 amino acids. In DNA, the CDR3 is TGTGCCAGCAGCAGGACAGAGAACTACGAGCAGTACTTC. Translating it yields CASSRTENYEQYF.

The chain has TRBV19 and TRBJ2-2, with TRBD2 as a possible D gene (6 bases). Germline CDR1 reads LNHDA; CDR2 reads SQIVND (reference sequence). Trimming shortened V by 4 bases and J by 6 bases, and 15 bases separated the two germline ends. The CDR3 totals 15 residues. CDR3 residues: CASSSSRDSAGELFF. DNA for the CDR3: TGTGCCAGTAGTAGCTCCCGGGACTCCGCCGGGGAGCTGTTTTTT.

V and J are TRBV7-6 and TRBJ1-2; 9 bases fit TRBD1. There are 17 residues in the CDR3. V gave up 2 bases and J gave up 6 bases; unmatched junction bases: 13. Germline V gene data show CDR1 as SGHVS and CDR2 as FNYEAQ. CDR3 DNA sequence: TGTGCCAGCAGCTTACCTCCTACCAGGGACAGGGCGGATGGCTACACCTTC. Its protein is CASSLPPTRDRADGYTF.

The chain recombines TRBV25-1 with TRBJ1-2; 7 nucleotides align to TRBD1. Trimming took 3 bases from V and 3 from J; bases not matched to a gene: 7. Germline V gene lookup returns CDR1 MGHDK and CDR2 SYGVNS. The CDR3 totals 15 residues. CDR3 coding DNA: TGTGCCAGCAGTGATCCGACGGGACAGCACTATGGCTACACCTTC. It is translated as CASSDPTGQHYGYTF.

The V and J genes are TRBV27 and TRBJ1-5; TRBD1 is a possible D gene (5 bases). The length of the CDR3 is 16 residues. Per the germline V gene, CDR1 is MNHEY and CDR2 is SMNVEV (reference sequence). V dropped 2 bases and J dropped 4 bases, with 15 bases sitting between them. The chain's CDR3 is CASSLRGQGLNQPQHF. DNA for the CDR3: TGTGCCAGCAGTTTACGGGGTCAGGGATTAAATCAGCCCCAGCATTTT.

The V and J genes are TRBV29-1 and TRBJ2-1; 8 bases line up with TRBD1. CDR3 length equals 13 residues. The ends lost 3 bases at V and 4 bases at J; junction bases unmatched: 2. The germline gives CDR1 SQVTM, CDR2 ANQGSEA. The CDR3 coding sequence is TGCAGCGTTGAGAGGGACAGGTACAATGAGCAGTTCTTC. This sequence encodes CSVERDRYNEQFF.

The V call is TRBV11-1, the J call TRBJ1-2; 8 bases line up with TRBD1. V lost 4 bases, J lost 5 bases, and 15 bases stayed unmatched. This CDR3 contains 17 residues. The germline V gene encodes CDR1 SGHAT and CDR2 FQDESV (reference sequence). The CDR3: CASSSSGGARALYGYTF. CDR3 coding DNA: TGTGCCAGCAGCTCCTCAGGGGGCGCGAGGGCTTTGTATGGCTACACCTTC.

V gene TRBV4-1 combines with J gene TRBJ1-1; a weak D match, TRBD1 (6 bases). The V gene lost 9 bases and the J gene lost 5 bases, with 19 bases spanning the gap. Germline V lookup: CDR1 MGHRA, CDR2 YSYEKL. The CDR3 is made up of 14 amino acids. CDR3 sequence (DNA): TGCGCCAGTAGAGGGGGGGTTATAGAGACTGAAGCTTTCTTT. This translates into CASRGGVIETEAFF.

The chain has TRBV28 and TRBJ2-3; 9 bases agree with TRBD2. Germline-derived CDR1 and CDR2 are MDHEN and SYDVKM. The CDR3 sequence is 15 residues long. The J segment lost 2 bases and the V segment lost 4 bases, leaving 4 bases of the junction unmatched. In DNA, the CDR3 is TGTGCCAGCAGTTCCGTAGCGGGGGTCACAGATACGCAGTATTTT. It codes for CASSSVAGVTDTQYF.

The rearrangement uses TRBV28 and TRBJ2-1; 8 nucleotides match TRBD2. The CDR3 runs 14 residues. The V gene's germline CDR1 is MDHEN and CDR2 SYDVKM. J gave up 4 bases and V 6 bases, and 5 bases lay outside the gene matches. CDR3 loop: CASRSSGLYNEQFF. The DNA for the CDR3 is TGTGCCAGCAGATCTAGCGGGCTTTACAATGAGCAGTTCTTC.

This clone appeared a few times. This chain joins TRBV30 and TRBJ1-6; 7 bases align to TRBD1. The length of the CDR3 is 14 residues. Per the germline V gene, CDR1 is GTSNPN and CDR2 is SVGIG (reference sequence). V shed 2 bases, J shed 6 bases, and the junction held 4 bases outside the gene matches. CDR3 sequence: CAWSQDRVNSPLHF. The CDR3 region has the DNA TGTGCCTGGAGTCAAGACAGGGTTAATTCACCCCTCCACTTT.

This clone was observed at least ten times. The chain recombines TRBV19 with TRBJ1-5; D possibly corresponds to TRBD1 (6 bases). CDR3 length: 14 amino acids. Per germline, CDR1 LNHDA and CDR2 SQIVND (reference sequence). Trimming pared 7 bases from V and 2 bases from J, leaving 12 bases between. The CDR3 loop reads CASTGARGNQPQHF. The CDR3 coding sequence is TGTGCCAGTACGGGGGCTAGGGGCAATCAGCCCCAGCATTTT.

This chain uses TRBV4-1 with TRBJ1-5; TRBD1 aligns across 8 bases. Per germline, CDR1 MGHRA and CDR2 YSYEKL. Unmatched junction bases numbered 4, after V lost 0 bases and J lost 6 bases. This CDR3 has 15 amino acids. CDR3 sequence reads: CASSQEGQARQPQHF. The CDR3 coding sequence is TGCGCCAGCAGCCAAGAGGGACAGGCGCGTCAGCCCCAGCATTTT.

The V gene is TRBV4-1, the J gene TRBJ1-1, with TRBD1 matching over 7 bases. This CDR3 contains 14 residues. Per germline, CDR1 MGHRA and CDR2 YSYEKL. The ends lost 1 base at V and 1 base at J; junction bases unmatched: 0. The CDR3 sequence: CASSQGQGNTEAFF. Here the CDR3 DNA reads TGCGCCAGCAGCCAAGGACAGGGGAACACTGAAGCTTTCTTT.

This CDR3 reads CAWSDTGGAPNEKLFF. In nucleotides, the CDR3 is TGTGCCTGGAGTGACACCGGGGGGGCACCTAATGAAAAACTGTTTTTT. The rearrangement joins TRBV30 to TRBJ1-4; D perhaps matches TRBD1 (6 bases). Germline lookup yields CDR1 GTSNPN and CDR2 SVGIG (reference sequence). V lost 1 base to trimming and J lost 3 bases, with 15 bases between them. The CDR3 has 16 amino acids.

This clone was counted between two and nine times. The chain employs TRBV5-1 and TRBJ1-2; no clear D gene. CDR1 and CDR2 from the germline V gene are SGHRS and YFSETQ. Deletions cut 0 bases from V and 4 bases from J, with 10 bases between. The CDR3 totals 14 residues. CDR3: CASSLEGEVYGYTF. In nucleotides, the CDR3 is TGCGCCAGCAGCTTGGAAGGAGAGGTCTATGGCTACACCTTC.